This paragraph reports one TCR beta chain. First-strand cDNA relied on TRAV- and TRBV-specific primers spanning alpha and beta chains. Over approximately 19 PCR cycles, TCRs were amplified from a constant-region primer and V-primer adapter. TCRdb recomputed calls from the reads with MiXCR, one row per CDR3 protein. This table holds 80,000 or so distinct CDR3 sequences, 15% to 20% found once. Germline CDR1 SGHRS, CDR2 YFSETQ. This CDR3 spans 14 amino acids. V was shortened by 0 bases and J by 3 bases, with 10 bases between the two germline ends. This sample is drawn from a study of low-dose radiotherapy and immunotherapy resistance in tumors. Overall study context: Members of Cohort 2 were treated with 1 Gy per fraction every two weeks; their total was 13 Gy over 26 weeks.

Noted time point: after trial treatment. Treatment defined: LDRT plus nivolumab, ipilimumab, low-dose cyclophosphamide and aspirin (RACIN trial). Advanced solid tumors lacking tumor-infiltrating lymphocytes were present in eligible patients. The clonotype originates from a male donor with prostate cancer. The specimen was PBMCs, collected after low-dose radiotherapy plus immunotherapy. The genes are TRBV5-1 and TRBJ2-7, with D possibly being TRBD1 (6 bases). The CDR3: CASSLGAGDYEQYF. CDR3 sequence (DNA): TGCGCCAGCAGCTTGGGGGCAGGGGACTACGAGCAGTACTTC.